This TCR beta chain was identified during a study of beta chain features in type 1 diabetes. The sequenced template was cDNA made from the entire isolated RNA. Repertoires were generated with immunoSEQ multiplex PCR, while TCRdb's copy carries only in-frame clones and drops some. The repertoire holds 300,000 to 450,000 clones, with 20% as singletons. A few counts support this clone. Trimming took off 5 bases at V and 2 bases at J, with 11 bases between the two ends. CDR3 size: 14 residues. CDR1 and CDR2 (germline): MGHRA, YSYEKL. The sequence came from a woman between 18 and 29 years old in good health. Sequenced sample: naive CD4+ T cells from blood. The rearrangement uses TRBV4-1 and TRBJ2-3; TRBD1 might be the D (6 bases). CDR3 loop: CASSTGTPTDTQYF. The CDR3 DNA follows: TGCGCCAGCAGCACCGGGACACCCACAGATACGCAGTATTTT.